Shown below are 15 T cell receptor beta chains from a single sample sequenced in a study of OX40 agonist ivuxolimab in advanced cancers. Here immunoSEQ multiplex PCR was the method, and the copy in TCRdb shows in-frame clones only, minus some. Of roughly 56,000 clones in the sample, around 91% were seen once. The material sequenced was CD4+ or CD8+ T cells sorted from blood, taken in a trial of the OX40 agonist ivuxolimab. The receptors were sampled from an adult with an advanced solid tumor such as melanoma, head and neck, liver or kidney cancer.

The rearrangement uses TRBV6-5 and TRBJ1-5, with D possibly being TRBD1 (6 bases). The CDR3 runs to 15 residues. The germline V gene has CDR1 MNHEY and CDR2 SVGAGI. V shed 5 bases and J shed 0 bases, with 11 bases lying between them. The CDR3 protein is CASSPQGYSNQPQHF. CDR3 coding DNA: TGTGCCAGCAGTCCACAGGGATATAGCAATCAGCCCCAGCATTTT.

The chain recombines TRBV4-3 with TRBJ2-7; D not certain. The V gene lost 0 bases and the J gene lost 3 bases, with 12 bases spanning the gap. Germline lookup yields CDR1 LGHNA and CDR2 YSLEER. The CDR3 length is 15 residues. The CDR3 DNA is TGCGCCAGCAGCCAAGAGCAGAATATGCTCTACGAGCAGTACTTC. Its translation is CASSQEQNMLYEQYF.

The chain employs TRBV5-1 and TRBJ2-2; D is unresolved. CDR3 length: 11 residues. The V and J ends lost 0 bases and 8 bases respectively, with 2 bases between them. Germline CDR1 reads SGHRS; CDR2 reads YFSETQ. CDR3 coding DNA: TGCGCCAGCAGCTTGGCTGGGGAGCTGTTTTTT. The encoded protein is CASSLAGELFF.

This CDR3 is CASSLGEGIYGYTF. The CDR3 coding sequence is TGTGCCAGCAGTTTAGGGGAGGGCATCTATGGCTACACCTTC. The V gene is TRBV27, the J gene TRBJ1-2; no clear D. Germline lookup yields CDR1 MNHEY and CDR2 SMNVEV (reference sequence). The V and J ends lost 2 bases and 4 bases respectively, with 11 bases between them. The CDR3 runs 14 residues.

This clone showed up just a few times. The chain joins TRBV27 to TRBJ2-7; no definite D call. The CDR3 covers 10 residues. In germline, CDR1 is MNHEY, CDR2 SMNVEV (reference sequence). Trimming removed 2 bases at V and 5 bases at J, with 1 base between. CDR3 in amino acids: CASSLNEQYF. The CDR3 bases are TGTGCCAGCAGTTTAAACGAGCAGTACTTC.

V usage is TRBV9 and J usage is TRBJ2-4; the D is unclear. Germline CDR1 SGDLS, CDR2 YYNGEE. The CDR3 sequence is 11 residues long. Trimming took 4 bases from V and 8 from J, leaving 7 bases between them. The CDR3 spells CASSRGDIQYF. The DNA for the CDR3 is TGTGCCAGCAGCCGTGGGGACATTCAGTACTTC.

This sequence joins TRBV29-1 and TRBJ2-1, with D unclear. The CDR3 covers 16 residues. The V gene's germline CDR1 is SQVTM and CDR2 ANQGSEA. V gave up 0 bases and J gave up 12 bases, with 24 bases separating them. The CDR3 nucleotides read TGCAGCGTTGAAGACGACTCCGCTCGCTACCCCCTCTGGCAGTTCTTC. This encodes CSVEDDSARYPLWQFF.

This chain joins TRBV7-8 and TRBJ2-1; TRBD2 matches at 8 bases. With V trimmed by 3 bases and J by 7 bases, 5 bases remained unmatched. The length of the CDR3 is 14 residues. Germline CDR1 is SGHVS and CDR2 is FQNEAQ. CDR3 loop: CASSFPGLVNEQFF. DNA for the CDR3: TGTGCCAGCAGCTTCCCGGGACTAGTAAATGAGCAGTTCTTC.

The chain couples TRBV2 to TRBJ1-5; possibly TRBD1 for D (5 bases). CDR3 size: 11 residues. The V gene's germline CDR1 is SNHLY and CDR2 FYNNEI. V was pared by 3 bases and J by 14 bases, with 11 bases between. The CDR3 bases are TGTGCCAGCAGTGAGGGAGGACATGAGCATTTT. Translated, it gives CASSEGGHEHF.

V usage is TRBV28 and J usage is TRBJ2-7, with TRBD1 matching over 9 bases. The CDR3 has 16 residues. Germline lookup yields CDR1 MDHEN and CDR2 SYDVKM. Germline trimming cut 5 bases from V and 2 bases from J; bases unmatched to any gene: 10. The CDR3 DNA reads as TGTGCCAGCAGTCCCCGGGACAGGGTAATCCCCTACGAGCAGTACTTC. Protein sequence: CASSPRDRVIPYEQYF.

The chain carries TRBV2 and TRBJ2-2; TRBD1 matches at 12 bases. Germline V CDR1 and CDR2: SNHLY, FYNNEI. V lost 4 bases and J lost 4; bases outside the gene matches: 10. The CDR3 extends over 18 amino acids. Here the CDR3 reads CASSGDRGQSLLTGELFF. CDR3 bases: TGTGCCAGCAGTGGGGACAGGGGGCAATCCTTACTCACCGGGGAGCTGTTTTTT.

The chain carries TRBV6-5 and TRBJ2-7; D remains ambiguous. The V gene's germline CDR1 is MNHEY and CDR2 SVGAGI. The CDR3 totals 14 residues. With 4 bases removed from V and 2 bases from J, the gap between germline ends came to 12 bases. For the CDR3, the DNA is TGTGCCAGCAGTTCTAGGACCAGCCCCTACGAGCAGTACTTC. Protein: CASSSRTSPYEQYF.

The V and J genes are TRBV6-5 and TRBJ1-2; D not certain. Germline V gives CDR1 MNHEY, CDR2 SVGAGI. This CDR3 is built from 15 residues. Between the trimmed V and J ends, which lost 0 bases and 2 bases, there was a span of 10 bases. The CDR3 spells CASSYSTGSNYGYTF. CDR3 DNA: TGTGCCAGCAGTTACTCTACTGGCAGCAACTATGGCTACACCTTC.

The chain has TRBV2 and TRBJ1-4; tentatively, D is TRBD1 (6 bases). Germline CDR1 reads SNHLY; CDR2 reads FYNNEI. This CDR3 has 14 amino acids. V dropped 6 bases and J dropped 6 bases, with 14 bases sitting between them. Here the CDR3 reads CASRPDSSYEKLFF. The CDR3 bases are TGTGCCAGCAGACCGGACAGCAGTTATGAAAAACTGTTTTTT.

The J gene is TRBJ2-1, the V gene TRBV27; 10 positions match TRBD2. Germline CDR1 reads MNHEY; CDR2 reads SMNVEV (reference sequence). This CDR3 spans 14 amino acids. V dropped 5 bases and J dropped 7; count of bases not matched to a gene: 5. The CDR3 spells CASSSGRAGNEQFF. For the CDR3, the DNA is TGTGCCAGCAGTAGCGGGAGGGCCGGAAATGAGCAGTTCTTC.